These T cell receptor beta chains were read from a single sample in a study of blood T cell repertoires in COVID-19. Sequencing was performed with immunoSEQ multiplex PCR; in TCRdb, only in-frame clones are kept and a portion is missing. The sample has 190,000 or so clones, roughly 90% seen once. The sequenced material came from peripheral blood. All receptors come from a woman aged 70-85 years with acute or convalescent COVID-19. Both conserved end residues are part of each CDR3.

CDR3 length,V gene,J gene,CDR3 protein
16,TRBV2,TRBJ1-2,CASSEAGGLANYGYTF
15,TRBV5-6,TRBJ1-2,CASSFARLSNYGYTF
16,TRBV13,TRBJ2-3,CASSKAGTGVRDTQYF
14,TRBV4-2,TRBJ1-3,CASSGHRGRDTIYF
17,TRBV6-4,TRBJ2-1,CASREPTSGSNPNEQFF
13,TRBV5-1,TRBJ2-1,CASSLGAGFEQFF
14,TRBV6-2/TRBV6-3,TRBJ2-1,CASSYGGRVNEQFF
19,TRBV5-6,TRBJ2-7,CASSLEGRLAGGRSYEQYF
15,TRBV6-5,TRBJ2-7,CASSYFGSGSYEQYF
15,TRBV7-9,TRBJ1-2,CASSLERGLSYGYTF
14,TRBV19,TRBJ2-2,CASRRVAGTGELFF
13,TRBV6-1,TRBJ2-7,CASSEYPAGEQYF
14,TRBV18,TRBJ1-1,CASSPGGGNTEAFF
12,TRBV19,TRBJ1-6,CASSIQESPLHF
13,TRBV12-3/TRBV12-4,TRBJ1-6,CASSSTGNSPLHF
15,TRBV23-1,TRBJ1-2,CASSQSEGAGYGYTF
16,TRBV5-1,TRBJ2-1,CASIREPGTGYNEQFF
13,TRBV10-3,TRBJ2-3,CAIKAASTDTQYF
16,TRBV7-2,TRBJ1-6,CASSLDTGPRGSPLHF
13,TRBV18,TRBJ2-7,CASSRSGVYEQYF
15,TRBV28,TRBJ2-3,CASSLSAAGTDTQYF
16,TRBV27,TRBJ2-7,CASSLLPGLALDEQYF
15,TRBV10-3,TRBJ2-5,CAISELGLGQETQYF
15,TRBV3-1/TRBV3-2,TRBJ1-2,CASSQDTGIFYGYTF
14,TRBV28,TRBJ1-2,CASSLLRGRGGYTF
13,TRBV6-5,TRBJ1-1,CASSQKGGSWFFF
12,TRBV29-1,TRBJ2-7,CSVETYSYEQYF
15,TRBV2,TRBJ1-6,CASSVRDSDNSPLHF
13,TRBV7-9,TRBJ1-3,CASSPGSGNTIYF
15,TRBV4-2,TRBJ1-2,CASSQGQGANYGYTF
19,TRBV7-2,TRBJ2-2,CASSRPGLAGGRYTGELFF
14,TRBV5-1,TRBJ2-5,CASSSGTTKETQYF
17,TRBV7-8,TRBJ2-7,CASSLRGTTASSYEQYF
15,TRBV5-4,TRBJ2-1,CASSQGTGQVAEQFF
15,TRBV4-1,TRBJ1-1,CASSSGGAGETEAFF
16,TRBV18,TRBJ2-7,CASSPLSGAGNSEQYF
15,TRBV7-9,TRBJ2-7,CASSLLGQGRYEQYF